The 24 T cell receptor beta chains below all came from one sample that was sequenced in a study of shared clonotypes between healthy human individuals. Generated by immunoSEQ multiplex PCR, the TCRdb table keeps only in-frame clones and is missing some. The sample carries 450,000 to 600,000 clones, 65% to 80% recorded once. The material sequenced was PBMCs. The receptors come from a woman aged 40 to 50 in good health. Some clones in this sample may be carry-over from other donors' samples.

This clone was found a few times. The V gene is TRBV19, the J gene TRBJ2-7; the D call may be TRBD1 or TRBD2 (5 bases each). The germline CDR1 and CDR2 sequences are LNHDA and SQIVND (reference sequence). Trimming took 6 bases from V and 4 from J, leaving 16 bases between them. This CDR3 contains 14 residues. The CDR3 nucleotides read TGTGCCAGTAGCTACCCCGGGGCGGCGTACGAGCAGTACTTC. Amino acids: CASSYPGAAYEQYF.

The chain couples TRBV7-3 to TRBJ1-1; D is possibly TRBD1 (5 bases). In germline, CDR1 is SGHTA, CDR2 FQGTGA. Trimming took 3 bases from V and 4 from J, leaving 9 bases between them. The CDR3 runs to 13 residues. This CDR3 is CASSFPRATEAFF. DNA for the CDR3: TGTGCCAGCAGCTTTCCCAGGGCCACTGAAGCTTTCTTT.

The chain combines TRBV18 with TRBJ1-4; D is unclear. Germline assignment: CDR1 KGHSH and CDR2 LQKENI. The CDR3 covers 14 residues. Trimming removed 0 bases from V and 9 bases from J, with 11 bases in between. For the CDR3, the DNA is TGTGCCAGCTCACCACCCCAGGAGCTAAAAAAACTGTTTTTT. It encodes CASSPPQELKKLFF. Drawing the rest from reference TRBV18 and TRBJ1-4, the complete variable domain is NAGVMQNPRHLVRRRGQEARLRCSPMKGHSHVYWYRQLPEEGLKFMVYLQKENIIDESGMPKERFSAEFPKEGPSILRIQQVVRGDSAAYFCASSPPQELKKLFFGSGTQLSVL.

A single count supports this clone. The V call is TRBV7-3, the J call TRBJ2-1; 8 bases line up with TRBD2. Germline V CDR1 and CDR2: SGHTA, FQGTGA. CDR3 size: 15 residues. With 6 bases clipped from V and 2 bases from J, the junction kept 6 bases outside the gene matches. In DNA, the CDR3 is TGTGCCAGCAGGCCCACGGGAGGGGCCTACAATGAGCAGTTCTTC. Residues: CASRPTGGAYNEQFF.

This clone was counted once. The rearrangement joins TRBV11-3 to TRBJ2-7, with no clear D. Between the trimmed V and J ends, which lost 8 bases and 4 bases, there was a span of 18 bases. Per the germline V gene, CDR1 is SGHNT and CDR2 is YENEEA. There are 14 residues in the CDR3. The CDR3 here is CASPLRRRQYEQYF. Written as DNA, the CDR3 is TGTGCCAGCCCCTTGCGCCGGAGACAATACGAGCAGTACTTC.

This clone has a handful of counts. The V call is TRBV6-1, the J call TRBJ2-7; D possibly corresponds to TRBD2 (6 bases). CDR1 is MNHNS and CDR2 is SASEGT in the germline V gene. This CDR3 is 14 amino acids long. V was trimmed by 7 bases and J by 3 bases, leaving 16 bases between them. CDR3 DNA sequence: TGTGCCAGCATCTCAGGGACTGGATTCTACGAGCAGTACTTC. Translated: CASISGTGFYEQYF.

V is TRBV5-4 and J is TRBJ2-1, with 7 bases that match TRBD1. The CDR3 runs to 13 residues. Germline loops: CDR1 SGHNT, CDR2 YYREEE (reference sequence). With 2 bases clipped from V and 7 bases from J, the junction kept 3 bases outside the gene matches. CDR3 loop: CASSFTGANEQFF. CDR3 nucleotides: TGTGCCAGCAGCTTTACAGGGGCGAATGAGCAGTTCTTC. The full variable domain, completed using reference TRBV5-4 and TRBJ2-1, is ETGVTQSPTHLIKTRGQQVTLRCSSQSGHNTVSWYQQALGQGPQFIFQYYREEENGRGNFPPRFSGLQFPNYSSELNVNALELDDSALYLCASSFTGANEQFFGPGTRLTVL.

The chain employs TRBV19 and TRBJ1-1; 7 nucleotides line up with TRBD1. With V trimmed by 6 bases and J by 0 bases, 1 base remained unmatched. The CDR3 runs 13 residues. Germline values: CDR1 LNHDA, CDR2 SQIVND (reference sequence). Here the CDR3 reads CASSDRVNTEAFF. Here the CDR3 DNA reads TGTGCCAGTAGCGACAGGGTGAACACTGAAGCTTTCTTT.

The gene calls are TRBV19 and TRBJ2-7; 12 bases match TRBD1. CDR3 size: 14 residues. The V segment lost 7 bases and the J segment 4 bases; nucleotides outside the gene matches: 5. Germline CDR1 is LNHDA and CDR2 is SQIVND (reference sequence). CDR3 region: CASTGGQGAYEQYF. In DNA, the CDR3 is TGTGCCAGTACCGGGGGACAGGGGGCGTACGAGCAGTACTTC.

This clone turned up a few times. V gene TRBV28 combines with J gene TRBJ1-5, with 7 bases matching TRBD1. Per the germline V gene, CDR1 is MDHEN and CDR2 is SYDVKM. V gave up 3 bases and J gave up 3 bases; unmatched junction bases: 8. This CDR3 spans 16 amino acids. CDR3 coding DNA: TGTGCCAGCAGTTTCCCGACAGGGATTTTCAATCAGCCCCAGCATTTT. Translation: CASSFPTGIFNQPQHF.

A single count supports this clone. The chain uses TRBV6-5 and TRBJ1-1; TRBD1 matches 8 bases. Trimming removed 6 bases from V and 0 bases from J; junction bases left unmatched: 6. Germline-derived CDR1 and CDR2 are MNHEY and SVGAGI. This CDR3 spans 15 amino acids. The CDR3: CASSRDRKLNTEAFF. In nucleotides, the CDR3 is TGTGCCAGCAGCCGGGACAGGAAATTGAACACTGAAGCTTTCTTT.

This chain connects TRBV5-1 to TRBJ2-5; D could derive from TRBD1 or TRBD2 (6 bases each). The CDR3 is 16 residues long. The V end lost 4 bases, the J end lost 2 bases, and 18 bases lay between the germline ends. Germline loops: CDR1 SGHRS, CDR2 YFSETQ. CDR3 DNA: TGCGCCAGCAGCCTGGGAAGAGGGGGGAAACAAGAGACCCAGTACTTC. It specifies CASSLGRGGKQETQYF.

This clone showed up just once. The CDR3 DNA is TGTGCCTGGAGGGCGGGAGCGGGGACAGATACGCAGTATTTT. It yields the protein CAWRAGAGTDTQYF. The V gene is TRBV30, the J gene TRBJ2-3; TRBD2 matches at 7 bases. V lost 3 bases to trimming and J lost 3 bases; unmatched junction nucleotides: 6. This CDR3 contains 14 residues. Germline CDR1 and CDR2: GTSNPN and SVGIG (reference sequence).

The gene calls are TRBV6-1 and TRBJ2-7; tentatively, D is TRBD1 (5 bases). With 2 bases removed from V and 3 bases from J, the gap between germline ends came to 11 bases. CDR3 length: 14 residues. CDR1 is MNHNS, CDR2 SASEGT, per germline. The CDR3 bases are TGTGCCAGCAGTGAAATTGGGGCGCTCTACGAGCAGTACTTC. Translated: CASSEIGALYEQYF.

As DNA, the CDR3 is TGTGCCAGCAGCAGTGAGCCAGGGCGGAAAGCTTTCTTT. As protein: CASSSEPGRKAFF. The chain links TRBV6-6 to TRBJ1-1; D possibly corresponds to TRBD1 (5 bases). Trimming took 6 bases from V and 9 from J, leaving 17 bases between them. The CDR3 is 13 residues long. Germline V lookup: CDR1 MNHNY, CDR2 SVGAGI (reference sequence).

On this clone itself: A clone one base away is much larger, so this may be a read error. The chain joins TRBV5-6 to TRBJ1-3; D is ambiguous. Germline loops: CDR1 SGHDT, CDR2 YYEEEE. The CDR3 is 12 amino acids. Trimming took 6 bases from V and 0 from J, leaving 4 bases between them. For the CDR3, the DNA is TGTGCCAGCACACGCTCTGGAAACACCATATATTTT. It yields the protein CASTRSGNTIYF.

The chain is built from TRBV19 and TRBJ2-3, with D perhaps matching TRBD1 or TRBD2 (5 bases each). V lost 3 bases and J 6 bases, leaving 19 bases between the germline ends. Germline V gene lookup returns CDR1 LNHDA and CDR2 SQIVND (reference sequence). This CDR3 contains 16 residues. CDR3 coding DNA: TGTGCCAGTAGTATCCCCCCAGGCCAGGGAGCTGATACGCAGTATTTT. Translation: CASSIPPGQGADTQYF.

This chain joins TRBV10-3 and TRBJ2-7, with 7 bases lining up with TRBD2. Germline CDR1 and CDR2: ENHRY and SYGVKD. V was pared by 10 bases and J by 0 bases, with 3 bases of the junction left unmatched. The CDR3 loop spans 12 amino acids. Written as DNA, the CDR3 is TGTGCCACCAAGCGGGACTCCTACGAGCAGTACTTC. This encodes CATKRDSYEQYF.

The chain recombines TRBV7-9 with TRBJ2-3, with a possible D match to TRBD1 (5 bases). Germline V lookup: CDR1 SEHNR, CDR2 FQNEAQ (reference sequence). The CDR3 runs to 17 residues. The germline V and J ends were trimmed by 6 bases and 1 base, with 20 bases remaining between them. CDR3 in amino acids: CASRGGASLSGTDTQYF. In nucleotides, the CDR3 is TGTGCCAGCAGGGGTGGGGCCAGTCTAAGTGGCACAGATACGCAGTATTTT.

V usage is TRBV10-3 and J usage is TRBJ2-7; D uncertain. CDR3 length equals 13 residues. Trimming left V 4 bases short and J 2 bases short, with 9 bases between. Germline lookup yields CDR1 ENHRY and CDR2 SYGVKD. For the CDR3, the DNA is TGTGCCATCAGTGGGGGTTACCCCTACGAGCAGTACTTC. Protein: CAISGGYPYEQYF.

The rearrangement links TRBV5-6 to TRBJ2-5, with TRBD1 matching over 8 bases. Germline V CDR1 and CDR2: SGHDT, YYEEEE. The ends lost 3 bases at V and 3 bases at J; junction bases unmatched: 4. This CDR3 comprises 14 residues. This CDR3 is CASSSSDREETQYF. The CDR3 coding sequence is TGTGCCAGCAGCTCGTCGGACAGGGAAGAGACCCAGTACTTC.

The rearrangement joins TRBV29-1 to TRBJ2-3, with TRBD2 identical over 10 bases. Germline V CDR1 and CDR2: SQVTM, ANQGSEA. The CDR3 consists of 13 residues. Trimming cost V 4 bases and J 10 bases; bases outside gene matches: 8. The CDR3 nucleotides read TGCAGCGTTGCGGCTAGCGGGAGAGGGTCGCAGTATTTT. This gives the protein CSVAASGRGSQYF.

With respect to this clone: A single base is all that separates this from a far larger clone, so a read error is likely. In the same sample, other DNA sequences code for this CDR3. V usage is TRBV5-6 and J usage is TRBJ2-7, with D maybe TRBD1 (6 bases). This CDR3 contains 14 residues. Germline loops: CDR1 SGHDT, CDR2 YYEEEE. Trimming cost V 3 bases and J 2 bases, with 12 bases left between them. The chain's CDR3 is CASSWRRGTYEQYF. CDR3 nucleotides: TGTGCCAGCAGCTGGAGAAGGGGGACCTACGAGCAGTACTTC.

The sample holds one count of this clone. A read error is possible here, since a much larger clone lies one base away. The DNA of the CDR3 is TGTGCCTGGAGTCTGACGGTGCCTAGCAATCAGCCCCAGCATTTT. Protein product: CAWSLTVPSNQPQHF. The chain employs TRBV30 and TRBJ1-5; D not certain. Trimming removed 2 bases at V and 0 bases at J, with 11 bases between. Germline CDR1 reads GTSNPN; CDR2 reads SVGIG (reference sequence). CDR3 length: 15 amino acids.